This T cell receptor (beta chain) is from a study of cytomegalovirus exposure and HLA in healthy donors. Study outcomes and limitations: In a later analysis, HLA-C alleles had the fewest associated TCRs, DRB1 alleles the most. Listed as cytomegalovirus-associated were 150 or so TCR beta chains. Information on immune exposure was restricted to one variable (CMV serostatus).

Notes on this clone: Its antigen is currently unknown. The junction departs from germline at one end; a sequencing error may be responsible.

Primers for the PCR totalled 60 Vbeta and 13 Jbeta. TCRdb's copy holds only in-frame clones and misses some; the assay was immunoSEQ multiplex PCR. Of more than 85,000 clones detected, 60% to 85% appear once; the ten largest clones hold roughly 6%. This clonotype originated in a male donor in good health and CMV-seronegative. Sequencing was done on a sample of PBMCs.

The CDR3 DNA follows: TGTTCCAGCAGCCCCTTTGACTATGGCTACACCTTC. Translated, it gives CSSSPFDYGYTF. The chain is built from TRBV7-9 and TRBJ1-2; D unclear. Germline V gene lookup returns CDR1 SEHNR and CDR2 FQNEAQ (reference sequence). This CDR3 contains 12 residues.